This T cell receptor (beta chain) was sequenced for a study of T cell therapy after organ transplantation. Points on this clone: Antigen: not known.

Germline V lookup: CDR1 SQVTM, CDR2 ANQGSEA. CDR3 size: 14 residues. V gave up 4 bases and J gave up 0 bases, with 12 bases separating them. The data were produced by immunoSEQ multiplex PCR, yet TCRdb's version contains in-frame clones alone and is incomplete. The table includes 45,000 to 50,000 clones, over 90% detected once. Study-level results: In nonresponders, large pretherapy expansions changed minimally after therapy. Post-therapy reconstitution appeared to include transferred and endogenous clonotypes.

This sequence joins TRBV29-1 and TRBJ1-1; maybe TRBD1 (6 bases). The source was CD8+ T cells from blood, collected before autologous CMV-specific T cell therapy. The receptor was isolated from a human patient who had received a solid organ transplant and had CMV disease. The CDR3 region is CSVAQGLLNTEAFF. Written as DNA, the CDR3 is TGCAGCGTTGCGCAGGGGCTTTTGAACACTGAAGCTTTCTTT. The full variable domain, rest sourced from reference TRBV29-1 and TRBJ1-1, is SAVISQKPSRDICQRGTSLTIQCQVDSQVTMMFWYRQQPGQSLTLIATANQGSEATYESGFVIDKFPISRPNLTFSTLTVSNMSPEDSSIYLCSVAQGLLNTEAFFGQGTRLTVV.